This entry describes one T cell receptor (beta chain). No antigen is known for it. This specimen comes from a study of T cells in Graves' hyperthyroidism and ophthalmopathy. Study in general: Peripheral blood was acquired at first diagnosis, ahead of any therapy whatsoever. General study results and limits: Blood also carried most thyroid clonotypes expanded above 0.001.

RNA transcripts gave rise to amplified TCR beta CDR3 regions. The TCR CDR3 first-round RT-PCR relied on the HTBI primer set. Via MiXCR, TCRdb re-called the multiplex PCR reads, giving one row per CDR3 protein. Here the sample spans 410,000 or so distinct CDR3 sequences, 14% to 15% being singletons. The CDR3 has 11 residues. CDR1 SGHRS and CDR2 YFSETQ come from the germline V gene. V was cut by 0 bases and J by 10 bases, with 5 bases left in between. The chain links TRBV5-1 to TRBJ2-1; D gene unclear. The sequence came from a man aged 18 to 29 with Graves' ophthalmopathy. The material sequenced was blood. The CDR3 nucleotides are TGCGCCAGCAGCTTGGGGGCGGAGCAGTTCTTC. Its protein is CASSLGAEQFF.